This T cell receptor (beta chain) was captured in a study of blood T cells in healthy people across ages (dated by TCRdb to between 2014 and 2017). Study-wide context: Template switching captured roughly one uniquely barcoded TCR beta cDNA molecule per two T cells in model experiments. The donors were split into four age groups: young (average approximately 16 years), middle-aged (about 40), aged (more than 60) and long-lived (approximately 80). To avoid experimental bias, donors of different ages were spread randomly across the sequencing lanes. Two additional independent replicas of 1 million unique cDNA reads from the same blood draw were analyzed for two donors (one aged 18 to 29 and one aged 80 or older). To track age-related changes in TCR beta repertoire diversity, the study relied on deep sequencing normalized with unique cDNA molecular identifiers. Points the paper makes about the study in general: Estimates of total diversity based on one million sequenced T cells were considered lower bounds and underestimates. Observed TCR beta diversity per million T cells fell roughly linearly with age, and a significant reduction was already apparent by age around 39. Bulk unsorted PBMC profiling prevented conclusive comparison of naive and antigen-experienced compartments. Compared with the aged group, the long-lived group had more naive CD4+ T cells, fewer expanded clones and increased TCR diversity, suggesting age selection. Because the CMV infection status of the donors was unknown, age-related changes in expanded clonotypes may potentially have been confounded. The percentage of naive T cells measured by flow cytometry correlated strongly with observed TCR beta diversity.

Worth noting for this clonotype: Its recognized antigen is unknown. Per-base qualities were not stored, and no clone one base away is much larger.

The method behind the library was 5' RACE. The instrument given in TCRdb is Illumina HiSeq 2500. A second 7 to 11 cycle PCR used a sample-barcoded 5' primer and a J-beta primer mix. A template-switch 5' adaptor carrying 12 random nucleotides introduced a unique molecular identifier onto each TCR beta cDNA molecule. Each sample yielded at least 2.5 million CDR3-containing paired-end reads. The Mint cDNA synthesis kit, primed by a TRBC-specific oligonucleotide, was used to synthesize first-strand cDNA from all RNA. All cDNA was treated with uracil-DNA glycosylase and then went through a first 18-cycle PCR with the universal primers M1SS and BC2_uni_R. Per the authors' processing: For normalization, 1 million high-quality reads, each with a distinct molecular identifier, were randomly selected from each sample. Reads with shared molecular identifiers were discarded instead of being binned into consensus sequences. CDR3 identification, clonotype clustering and error correction used MiTCR with a Q25 quality threshold and the strictest error-elimination algorithm. A nonparametric unseen species model with Euler transformation was used to estimate a lower bound on total TCR beta diversity. TCRdb cleaned the public reads at Q25 with fastp, built clones with MiXCR and kept in-frame beta chains. Identical CDR3 protein sequences are pooled into one entry, listed with their most common genes and DNA. TCRdb assigned the V and J calls; the authors' analysis was not used. The sample includes roughly 1.4 million distinct CDR3 sequences, with 55% to 75% observed a single time. Of the sample, 6.7% is held by the ten largest clones.

The donors were roughly 38 Caucasian individuals from Russia, aged 6 to 90 years, who were systemically healthy. Each donor gave 9 to 10 milliliters of peripheral blood, collected into EDTA-treated Vacutainer tubes. Ficoll-Paque density-gradient centrifugation was used to isolate PBMCs, with at least 6 million obtained per sample. Total RNA was extracted from PBMCs with Trizol reagent, with at least 5.5 micrograms obtained per sample. For every donor, flow cytometry on a PBMC aliquot measured the percentage of naive CD45RAhigh/CD27high T cells. The CDR3, cysteine through phenylalanine, is 15 amino acids long. The CDR3 DNA has 45 bases and is translated from base 1. The CDR1 and CDR2 encoded by the germline V gene (reference sequence) are GTSNPN and SVGIG. The germline ends are 16 bases apart after V is trimmed by 5 bases and J by 1 base.

The clonotype comes from a man between 18 and 29 years old in good health. Sequencing was performed on blood. Recombination connected TRBV30 to TRBJ2-3; TRBD1 is a weak D gene call, 5 bases matching. CDR3 sequence: CAWGLRTRGTDTQYF. The DNA is as follows: TGTGCCTGGGGGCTAAGGACAAGAGGCACAGATACGCAGTATTTT.